A single sample gave rise to the 9 T cell receptor beta chains below, sequenced in a study of cytomegalovirus exposure and HLA in healthy donors. Primers for the PCR totalled 60 Vbeta and 13 Jbeta. Sequencing used immunoSEQ multiplex PCR; TCRdb keeps in-frame clones, though not all of them. The repertoire holds about 110,000 clones, with around two thirds as singletons. The sample was PBMCs. These receptors came from a man aged 30-40 years in good health and CMV-seropositive.

The chain joins TRBV9 to TRBJ2-1; weak D call: TRBD2 (6 bases). The V gene's germline CDR1 is SGDLS and CDR2 YYNGEE. The CDR3 totals 16 residues. V was pared by 2 bases and J by 2 bases, with 14 bases between. The CDR3 DNA reads TGTGCCAGCAGCGTTGGGGGGACGCTAACCTACAATGAGCAGTTCTTC. Translated: CASSVGGTLTYNEQFF.

This clone was observed once. The gene calls are TRBV7-9 and TRBJ1-1; 10 bases map to TRBD1. Germline CDR1 reads SEHNR; CDR2 reads FQNEAQ (reference sequence). J gave up 1 base and V 11 bases, and 1 base lay outside the gene matches. This CDR3 is 12 amino acids long. CDR3 region: CAGDRGNTEAFF. CDR3 DNA: TGTGCCGGGGACAGGGGGAACACTGAAGCTTTCTTT.

The chain carries TRBV10-3 and TRBJ2-7; tentative D call: TRBD1 (6 bases). With 6 bases removed from V and 0 bases from J, the gap between germline ends came to 12 bases. The germline gives CDR1 ENHRY, CDR2 SYGVKD. This CDR3 contains 14 residues. CDR3 DNA: TGTGCCATCAGGCGGACAGAGAACTCCTACGAGCAGTACTTC. It codes for CAIRRTENSYEQYF.

The count of this clone is one. This chain connects TRBV4-1 to TRBJ2-3; D gene ambiguous. This CDR3 has 13 residues. Trimming pared 4 bases from V and 1 base from J, leaving 6 bases between. CDR1 is MGHRA and CDR2 is YSYEKL in the germline V gene. In DNA, the CDR3 is TGCGCCAGCAGCCCCCCCGGCACAGATACGCAGTATTTT. Amino acid sequence: CASSPPGTDTQYF.

This chain links TRBV29-1 with TRBJ1-2; D not resolved. The V end was cut by 3 bases, the J end by 3 bases, with 8 bases between. The germline CDR1 and CDR2 sequences are SQVTM and ANQGSEA. CDR3 length: 12 residues. In DNA, the CDR3 is TGCAGCGTTGATCCCCGGGACTATGGCTACACCTTC. Its translation: CSVDPRDYGYTF.

The chain combines TRBV11-3 with TRBJ1-6; TRBD1 agrees at 9 bases. The CDR3 spans 16 residues. CDR1 and CDR2 (germline): SGHNT, YENEEA. J gave up 7 bases and V 0 bases, and 4 bases lay outside the gene matches. CDR3 nucleotide sequence: TGTGCCAGCAGCTTAGAGGGACAGGGAATGAATTCACCCCTCCACTTT. Translating gives CASSLEGQGMNSPLHF. The full variable domain, with the rest looked up from reference TRBV11-3 and TRBJ1-6, is EAGVVQSPRYKIIEKKQPVAFWCNPISGHNTLYWYLQNLGQGPELLIRYENEEAVDDSQLPKDRFSAERLKGVDSTLKIQPAELGDSAVYLCASSLEGQGMNSPLHFGNGTRLTVT.

J is TRBJ2-7 and V is TRBV9; D not resolved. In germline, CDR1 is SGDLS, CDR2 YYNGEE. CDR3 length: 15 amino acids. The germline V and J ends were trimmed by 4 bases and 2 bases, with 16 bases remaining between them. The CDR3 loop is CASSQGGDPTYEQYF. Written as DNA, the CDR3 is TGTGCCAGCAGCCAAGGTGGAGACCCCACCTACGAGCAGTACTTC.

The chain is built from TRBV19 and TRBJ1-6; D not resolved. Germline values: CDR1 LNHDA, CDR2 SQIVND (reference sequence). The CDR3 spans 15 residues. The V and J ends lost 3 bases and 6 bases respectively, with 12 bases between them. CDR3 in DNA: TGTGCCAGTAGTATTGGTGGCCAGGTTAATTCACCCCTCCACTTT. Its protein is CASSIGGQVNSPLHF.

This rearrangement joins TRBV30 to TRBJ2-5; D is perhaps TRBD2 (6 bases). Germline V lookup: CDR1 GTSNPN, CDR2 SVGIG (reference sequence). The CDR3 is 13 amino acids. The ends were cut back, 1 base at V and 7 bases at J, with 13 bases in the middle. The CDR3 DNA sequence: TGTGCCTGGAGTGGCGTCATGGGGGGGACCCAGTACTTC. This sequence encodes CAWSGVMGGTQYF.